The clone carrying this TCR beta chain was seen just once. The record originates from a study of blood T cell repertoires in COVID-19. Study details: Samples taken during acute and convalescent COVID-19 were collected in the United States, Italy and Spain. In each case, the material was cDNA or gDNA derived from T cells, B-cell-depleted T cells, or PBMCs.

This table comes from immunoSEQ multiplex PCR, and its TCRdb copy is limited to in-frame clones, with some not included. The profile shows roughly 330,000 clones, 87% of them singletons. The CDR3 extends over 15 amino acids. The germline V gene encodes CDR1 MDHEN and CDR2 SYDVKM. The V end lost 3 bases, the J end lost 4 bases, and 15 bases lay between the germline ends. Participants had their cohort set by participant-reported clinical history. Two consecutive negative NP/OP PCR tests, clearance, or resolved symptoms defined Cohort 3 recovery. The source of this sequence is a woman aged 30 to 39 who had recovered from COVID-19. Sequencing was carried out using PBMCs or T cells enriched from blood (not recorded which). The chain joins TRBV28 to TRBJ1-2; possible D gene TRBD1, 5 bases. The CDR3 here is CASSFESRVGYGYTF. CDR3 nucleotides: TGTGCCAGCAGTTTTGAGTCCAGGGTTGGCTATGGCTACACCTTC.